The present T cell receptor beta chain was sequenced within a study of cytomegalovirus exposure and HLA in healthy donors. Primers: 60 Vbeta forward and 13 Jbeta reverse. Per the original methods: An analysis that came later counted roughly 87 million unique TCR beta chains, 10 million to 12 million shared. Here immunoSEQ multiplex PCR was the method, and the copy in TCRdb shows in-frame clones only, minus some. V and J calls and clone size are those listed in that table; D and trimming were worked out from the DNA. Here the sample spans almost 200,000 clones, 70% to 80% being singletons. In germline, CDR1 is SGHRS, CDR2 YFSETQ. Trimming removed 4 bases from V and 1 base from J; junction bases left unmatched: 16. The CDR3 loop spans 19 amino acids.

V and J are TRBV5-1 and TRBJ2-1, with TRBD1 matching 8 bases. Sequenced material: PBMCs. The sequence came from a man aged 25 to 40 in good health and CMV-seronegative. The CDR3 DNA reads TGCGCCAGCAGCCCCCGGGACAGGAGTCAGCGGCAATCCTACAATGAGCAGTTCTTC. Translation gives CASSPRDRSQRQSYNEQFF.